The 18 T cell receptor beta chains listed next were all sequenced from one sample in a study of blood T cell repertoires in COVID-19. Profiling relied on immunoSEQ multiplex PCR, and the TCRdb table lists in-frame clones only, not all of them. This table holds a few hundred thousand clones, roughly nine tenths found once. Sequenced: PBMCs or T cells enriched from blood (not recorded which). The receptors were sampled from a middle-aged woman who had been exposed to COVID-19.

The gene calls are TRBV5-1 and TRBJ2-1, with 8 bases fitting TRBD2. Germline CDR1 reads SGHRS; CDR2 reads YFSETQ. The CDR3 loop spans 18 amino acids. V lost 3 bases and J lost 0; bases outside the gene matches: 11. As DNA, the CDR3 is TGCGCCAGCAGCTCACGTGGTAGCGGGGCAAGCTCCTACAATGAGCAGTTCTTC. Protein: CASSSRGSGASSYNEQFF.

The V and J genes are TRBV19 and TRBJ1-1; D is ambiguous. From germline, CDR1 is LNHDA and CDR2 SQIVND (reference sequence). Deletions cut 3 bases from V and 4 bases from J, with 9 bases between. CDR3 size: 13 residues. CDR3 loop: CASSIQAGTEAFF. DNA of the CDR3: TGTGCCAGTAGTATCCAGGCCGGCACTGAAGCTTTCTTT.

This clone has only one observation. This rearrangement joins TRBV10-3 to TRBJ1-6; unclear D gene. Germline lookup yields CDR1 ENHRY and CDR2 SYGVKD. CDR3 size: 14 residues. V lost 7 bases, J lost 8 bases, and 15 bases lay in between. The CDR3 DNA reads as TGTGCCATCACGGCTCACCCTGAGGATTCACCCCTCCACTTT. Translated: CAITAHPEDSPLHF.

The J gene is TRBJ1-1, the V gene TRBV6-5; no firm D call. V shed 4 bases and J shed 3 bases, with 12 bases lying between them. Germline values: CDR1 MNHEY, CDR2 SVGAGI. The CDR3 has 14 amino acids. The CDR3 reads CASSSGLRDTEAFF. DNA for the CDR3: TGTGCCAGCAGTTCCGGACTTCGGGACACTGAAGCTTTCTTT.

The gene calls are TRBV18 and TRBJ1-1; TRBD1 agrees at 9 bases. This CDR3 contains 12 residues. The J segment lost 4 bases and the V segment lost 6 bases, leaving 0 bases of the junction unmatched. Germline assignment: CDR1 KGHSH and CDR2 LQKENI. The CDR3 protein is CASSGQGTEAFF. The CDR3 DNA reads as TGTGCCAGCTCGGGACAGGGCACTGAAGCTTTCTTT.

The genes are TRBV11-3 and TRBJ2-1; TRBD2 aligns across 9 bases. This CDR3 is 16 amino acids long. Unmatched junction bases numbered 8, after V lost 5 bases and J lost 3 bases. Germline lookup yields CDR1 SGHNT and CDR2 YENEEA. CDR3 DNA sequence: TGTGCCAGCAGCCCCTTTAGCGGGAGTGTCTACAATGAGCAGTTCTTC. Protein product: CASSPFSGSVYNEQFF.

The rearrangement links TRBV15 to TRBJ1-5, with D possibly matching TRBD1 (5 bases). Germline-derived CDR1 and CDR2 are LNHNV and YYDKDF (reference sequence). The V and J ends lost 0 bases and 1 base respectively, with 7 bases between them. There are 15 residues in the CDR3. CDR3 sequence: CATSREDKSNQPQHF. CDR3 DNA sequence: TGTGCCACCAGCAGAGAGGACAAGAGCAATCAGCCCCAGCATTTT. Filled out from reference TRBV15 and TRBJ1-5, the complete variable domain reads DAMVIQNPRYQVTQFGKPVTLSCSQTLNHNVMYWYQQKSSQAPKLLFHYYDKDFNNEADTPDNFQSRRPNTSFCFLDIRSPGLGDTAMYLCATSREDKSNQPQHFGDGTRLSIL.

The rearrangement joins TRBV7-9 to TRBJ1-1, with TRBD1 matching 8 bases. V was clipped by 3 bases and J by 4 bases; unmatched bases: 10. Per germline, CDR1 SEHNR and CDR2 FQNEAQ (reference sequence). The CDR3 runs to 16 residues. CDR3 region: CASSFGTGTRGTEAFF. DNA of the CDR3: TGTGCCAGCAGCTTTGGGACAGGCACGAGGGGCACTGAAGCTTTCTTT.

V is TRBV14 and J is TRBJ1-1; D possibly corresponds to TRBD1 (6 bases). This CDR3 has 13 residues. CDR1 SGHDN and CDR2 FVKESK come from the germline V gene. V dropped 4 bases and J dropped 4 bases, with 10 bases sitting between them. In nucleotides, the CDR3 is TGTGCCAGCAGCCCCGGGGGGGCCACTGAAGCTTTCTTT. Translating it yields CASSPGGATEAFF.

V gene TRBV18 combines with J gene TRBJ1-3; 7 bases fit TRBD1. The CDR3 consists of 14 residues. V dropped 4 bases and J dropped 2; count of bases not matched to a gene: 2. CDR1 is KGHSH, CDR2 LQKENI, per germline. The chain's CDR3 is CASSHDRAGNTIYF. As DNA, the CDR3 is TGTGCCAGCTCACACGACAGGGCTGGAAACACCATATATTTT. Together with reference TRBV18 and TRBJ1-3, the CDR3 gives the full variable domain: NAGVMQNPRHLVRRRGQEARLRCSPMKGHSHVYWYRQLPEEGLKFMVYLQKENIIDESGMPKERFSAEFPKEGPSILRIQQVVRGDSAAYFCASSHDRAGNTIYFGEGSWLTVV.

V is TRBV7-3 and J is TRBJ2-3; 13 bases line up with TRBD2. CDR3 length equals 17 residues. Germline-derived CDR1 and CDR2 are SGHTA and FQGTGA. J gave up 4 bases and V 5 bases, and 9 bases lay outside the gene matches. CDR3 region: CASSAGLAGVGADTQYF. CDR3 DNA sequence: TGTGCCAGCAGCGCCGGACTAGCGGGAGTCGGGGCAGATACGCAGTATTTT. The variable domain in full, completed from reference TRBV7-3 and TRBJ2-3, reads GAGVSQTPSNKVTEKGKYVELRCDPISGHTALYWYRQSLGQGPEFLIYFQGTGAADDSGLPNDRFFAVRPEGSVSTLKIQRTERGDSAVYLCASSAGLAGVGADTQYFGPGTRLTVL.

This rearrangement joins TRBV24-1 to TRBJ2-7; tentatively, D is TRBD2 (7 bases). Deletions cut 1 base from V and 11 bases from J, with 23 bases between. CDR1 and CDR2 (germline): KGHDR, SFDVKD. The CDR3 consists of 16 residues. For the CDR3, the DNA is TGTGCCACCAGTGATTTCGGAGCGGGAAAGGGGGGCAACAAGTACTTC. Translating gives CATSDFGAGKGGNKYF.

V usage is TRBV5-1 and J usage is TRBJ1-1; D is possibly TRBD1 (5 bases). With 4 bases removed from V and 0 bases from J, the gap between germline ends came to 10 bases. CDR1 and CDR2 from the germline V gene are SGHRS and YFSETQ. The CDR3 is 14 amino acids. In DNA, the CDR3 is TGCGCCAGCAGCGTCAGGGCTCTGAACACTGAAGCTTTCTTT. Encoded protein: CASSVRALNTEAFF. The full variable domain, rest sourced from reference TRBV5-1 and TRBJ1-1, is KAGVTQTPRYLIKTRGQQVTLSCSPISGHRSVSWYQQTPGQGLQFLFEYFSETQRNKGNFPGRFSGRQFSNSRSEMNVSTLELGDSALYLCASSVRALNTEAFFGQGTRLTVV.

The chain combines TRBV19 with TRBJ1-1; D perhaps matches TRBD1 (5 bases). Looked up from germline, CDR1 is LNHDA and CDR2 is SQIVND (reference sequence). The length of the CDR3 is 16 residues. V was cut by 6 bases and J by 0 bases, with 17 bases left in between. CDR3 amino acids: CASSRGGGYMNTEAFF. DNA of the CDR3: TGTGCCAGTAGCCGTGGGGGGGGTTACATGAACACTGAAGCTTTCTTT. Full variable domain (remainder filled in from reference TRBV19 and TRBJ1-1): DGGITQSPKYLFRKEGQNVTLSCEQNLNHDAMYWYRQDPGQGLRLIYYSQIVNDFQKGDIAEGYSVSREKKESFPLTVTSAQKNPTAFYLCASSRGGGYMNTEAFFGQGTRLTVV.

The chain has TRBV6-6 and TRBJ2-3; D ambiguous. Trimming left V 8 bases short and J 1 base short, with 7 bases between. The CDR3 loop spans 12 amino acids. Germline CDR1 reads MNHNY; CDR2 reads SVGAGI (reference sequence). This CDR3 is CASDQGTDTQYF. Here the CDR3 DNA reads TGTGCCAGCGATCAGGGCACAGATACGCAGTATTTT.

This clone was recorded once. The V gene is TRBV24-1, the J gene TRBJ2-2; TRBD2 is a possible D gene (5 bases). V was shortened by 2 bases and J by 2 bases, with 11 bases between the two germline ends. This CDR3 region has 16 residues. Germline V gives CDR1 KGHDR, CDR2 SFDVKD. The DNA for the CDR3 is TGTGCCACCAGTGATTCGGGGATAGGCAACACCGGGGAGCTGTTTTTT. Protein product: CATSDSGIGNTGELFF.

Only one count was recorded for this clone. J is TRBJ1-6 and V is TRBV10-3, with TRBD1 matching over 8 bases. CDR1 and CDR2 from the germline V gene are ENHRY and SYGVKD. Trimming took 10 bases from V and 7 from J; bases not matched to a gene: 6. The CDR3 has 13 residues. The CDR3 DNA reads as TGTGCCACTGCTACAGGGGGGAATTCACCCCTCCACTTT. Protein sequence: CATATGGNSPLHF.

CDR3 protein: CATAYFLGSYNEQFF. CDR3 sequence (DNA): TGTGCCACGGCCTATTTTCTAGGCTCCTACAATGAGCAGTTCTTC. The chain employs TRBV7-9 and TRBJ2-1; unclear D gene. Germline CDR1 is SEHNR and CDR2 is FQNEAQ (reference sequence). Trimming took off 10 bases at V and 0 bases at J, with 16 bases between the two ends. This CDR3 contains 15 residues.